This T cell receptor beta chain derives from a study of low-dose radiotherapy and immunotherapy resistance in tumors. Overall study: Doses of 0.5 Gy per fraction every 2 weeks, totaling 6.5 Gy, went to Cohort 1.

Primers targeting TRAV and TRBV primed first-strand cDNA, covering alpha and beta chains. The authors ran 20 PCR cycles to amplify TCRs with a constant-region primer and V-primer adapter. TCRdb itself ran the reads through MiXCR, one entry per CDR3 protein. The repertoire holds 60,000 or so distinct CDR3 sequences, with less than 30% as singletons. The time point here: after trial treatment. As for treatment: LDRT plus nivolumab, ipilimumab, low-dose cyclophosphamide and aspirin (RACIN trial). All eligible patients presented with advanced solid tumors that contained no tumor-infiltrating lymphocytes. Trimming removed 1 base from V and 2 bases from J; junction bases left unmatched: 2. The length of the CDR3 is 14 residues. Germline-derived CDR1 and CDR2 are SNHLY and FYNNEI.

The chain combines TRBV2 with TRBJ2-7; 7 positions match TRBD1. The sequence was obtained from a male donor with prostate cancer. The sample was PBMCs, taken after low-dose radiotherapy plus immunotherapy. CDR3 region: CASSEGGGTYEQYF. CDR3 nucleotides: TGTGCCAGCAGTGAAGGAGGGGGCACCTACGAGCAGTACTTC. Looking up the rest from reference TRBV2 and TRBJ2-7 gives the full variable domain: EPEVTQTPSHQVTQMGQEVILRCVPISNHLYFYWYRQILGQKVEFLVSFYNNEISEKSEIFDDQFSVERPDGSNFTLKIRSTKLEDSAMYFCASSEGGGTYEQYFGPGTRLTVT.